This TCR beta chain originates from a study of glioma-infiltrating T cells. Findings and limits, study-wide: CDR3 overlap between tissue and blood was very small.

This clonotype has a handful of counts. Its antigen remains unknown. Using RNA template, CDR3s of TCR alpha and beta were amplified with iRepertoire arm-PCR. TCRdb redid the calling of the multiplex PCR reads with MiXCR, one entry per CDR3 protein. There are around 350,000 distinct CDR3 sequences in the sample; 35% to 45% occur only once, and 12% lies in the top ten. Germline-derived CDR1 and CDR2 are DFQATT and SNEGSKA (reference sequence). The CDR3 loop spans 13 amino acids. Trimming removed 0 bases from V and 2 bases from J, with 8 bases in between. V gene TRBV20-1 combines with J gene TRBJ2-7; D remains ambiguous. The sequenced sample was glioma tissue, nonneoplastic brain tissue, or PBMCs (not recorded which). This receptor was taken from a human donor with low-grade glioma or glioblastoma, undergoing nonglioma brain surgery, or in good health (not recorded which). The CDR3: CSARDGPTYEQYF. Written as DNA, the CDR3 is TGCAGTGCTAGAGATGGGCCGACCTACGAGCAGTACTTC.